The clone carrying this T cell receptor (beta chain) was seen only once. Its antigen is undetermined. Semi-nested PCR with Nested Universal Primer A followed constant-region reverse priming of full-length variable regions. TCRdb redid the calling of the 5' RACE reads with MiXCR, one entry per CDR3 protein. The profile shows approximately 41,000 distinct CDR3 sequences, roughly 29% of them singletons. Losses at the gene ends were 3 bases for V and 8 bases for J; bases not matched to a gene: 8. Germline V gene data show CDR1 as SGHRS and CDR2 as YFSETQ. The CDR3 runs to 16 residues. Study-wide results and caveats: In terms of TCR gene usage, tumor memory CD4+ T cells clustered together with blood and lymph node memory CD4+ cells, as well as with lymph node naive CD4+ cells. Tumor Treg TCRs overlapped most with tumor naive CD4+ cells.

CD4+CD45RO+CD25- cells were isolated as memory CD4+ T cells. This receptor was taken from a female donor with breast cancer. The V call is TRBV5-1, the J call TRBJ2-1; 13 nucleotides match TRBD2. Material: memory CD4+ T cells sorted from a lymph node. As for subset: memory CD4+ T cells, CD4+CD45RO+CD25-. This CDR3 reads CASSSLAGGSNDEQFF. The CDR3 region has the DNA TGCGCCAGCAGCTCACTAGCGGGAGGGTCAAACGATGAGCAGTTCTTC.